These 6 T cell receptor beta chains share one sample of origin, sequenced in a study of T cells in Graves' hyperthyroidism and ophthalmopathy. Researchers amplified the TCR beta CDR3 regions from RNA transcripts. With the HTBI primer set, the TCR CDR3 went through a first round of RT-PCR. TCRdb independently ran MiXCR on the multiplex PCR reads; one entry per CDR3 protein. The data hold approximately 330,000 distinct CDR3 sequences, with about 18% observed a single time. Specimen: blood. The receptors shown here come from a woman between 45 and 60 years old with Graves' hyperthyroidism.

This clonotype was picked up one time. The junction does not match germline at one end; this may be a read error. V usage is TRBV6-2 or TRBV6-3 and J usage is TRBJ1-4; no definite D call. This CDR3 has 17 residues. Per the germline V gene, CDR1 is MNHEY and CDR2 is SVGEGT. CDR3 bases: TGTGCCAGCAGTTACGACTCGGTGGCCTCAACTAAGGAAAAACTGTTTTTT. Translation gives CASSYDSVASTKEKLFF.

The V and J genes are TRBV20-1 and TRBJ2-1; tentatively, D is TRBD1 or TRBD2 (6 bases each). The ends were cut back, 5 bases at V and 6 bases at J, with 17 bases in the middle. The V gene's germline CDR1 is DFQATT and CDR2 SNEGSKA (reference sequence). This CDR3 spans 14 amino acids. The CDR3, as DNA: TGCAGTGCTGGTCCACAACAGGGAGGCAATGAGCAGTTCTTC. Residues: CSAGPQQGGNEQFF.

In this sample, this clonotype turned up many times. V and J are TRBV5-5 and TRBJ2-7, with TRBD1 matching over 8 bases. J lost 4 bases, V lost 6 bases, and 15 bases had no gene match. The CDR3 has 16 amino acids. In germline, CDR1 is SGHKS, CDR2 YYEKEE (reference sequence). Written as DNA, the CDR3 is TGTGCCAGCATCCCAACACTGGTGCAGGGGGCTTACGAGCAGTACTTC. This translates into CASIPTLVQGAYEQYF.

CDR3 bases: TGTGCCAGCAGCCCGTGGGGGAAGGGGCAGGAGACCCAGTACTTC. Its translation: CASSPWGKGQETQYF. The V gene is TRBV7-9, the J gene TRBJ2-5; the D call may be TRBD1 or TRBD2 (5 bases each). This CDR3 region has 15 residues. Trimming shortened V by 5 bases and J by 5 bases, and 18 bases separated the two germline ends. The germline CDR1 and CDR2 sequences are SEHNR and FQNEAQ (reference sequence).

This chain links TRBV30 with TRBJ1-5; the D gene is possibly TRBD1 (5 bases). The CDR3 has 14 residues. In germline, CDR1 is GTSNPN, CDR2 SVGIG (reference sequence). The V end was cut by 2 bases, the J end by 0 bases, with 8 bases between. The CDR3 sequence: CAWSTGYSNQPQHF. The CDR3 nucleotides are TGTGCCTGGAGTACAGGATATAGCAATCAGCCCCAGCATTTT.

With regard to this clonotype: A much larger clone differs from this one at a single base, so this may be a read error. The chain employs TRBV5-1 and TRBJ2-7; 11 positions agree with TRBD2. Germline CDR1 is SGHRS and CDR2 is YFSETQ. This CDR3 region has 14 residues. V trimming: 0 bases; J trimming: 6 bases; junction bases outside the gene matches: 2. CDR3 sequence reads: CASSLVGTSGEQYF. The CDR3, as DNA: TGCGCCAGCAGCTTGGTAGGGACTAGCGGCGAGCAGTACTTC.